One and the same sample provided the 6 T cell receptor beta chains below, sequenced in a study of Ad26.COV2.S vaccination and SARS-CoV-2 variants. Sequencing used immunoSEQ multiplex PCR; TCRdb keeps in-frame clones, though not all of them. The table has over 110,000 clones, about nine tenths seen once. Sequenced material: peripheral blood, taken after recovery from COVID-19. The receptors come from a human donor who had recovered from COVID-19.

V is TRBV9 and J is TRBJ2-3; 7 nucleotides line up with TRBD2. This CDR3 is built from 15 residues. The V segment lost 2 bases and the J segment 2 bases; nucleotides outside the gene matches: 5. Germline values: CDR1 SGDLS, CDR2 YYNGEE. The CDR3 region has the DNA TGTGCCAGCAGCGTGACGACTAGCAACACAGATACGCAGTATTTT. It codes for CASSVTTSNTDTQYF. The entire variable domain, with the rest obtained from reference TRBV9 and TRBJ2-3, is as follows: DSGVTQTPKHLITATGQRVTLRCSPRSGDLSVYWYQQSLDQGLQFLIQYYNGEERAKGNILERFSAQQFPDLHSELNLSSLELGDSALYFCASSVTTSNTDTQYFGPGTRLTVL.

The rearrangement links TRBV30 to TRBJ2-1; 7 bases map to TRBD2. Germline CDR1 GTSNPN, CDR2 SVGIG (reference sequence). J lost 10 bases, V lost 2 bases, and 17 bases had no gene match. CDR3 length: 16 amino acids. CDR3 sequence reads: CAWSLSWGGIGKEQFF. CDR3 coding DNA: TGTGCCTGGAGTCTTTCTTGGGGAGGGATTGGGAAGGAGCAGTTCTTC. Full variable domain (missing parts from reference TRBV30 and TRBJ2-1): SQTIHQWPATLVQPVGSPLSLECTVEGTSNPNLYWYRQAAGRGLQLLFYSVGIGQISSEVPQNLSASRPQDRQFILSSKKLLLSDSGFYLCAWSLSWGGIGKEQFFGPGTRLTVL.

As DNA, the CDR3 is TGTGCCAGCAATATAAGGGAGACCCAGTACTTC. It specifies CASNIRETQYF. This chain joins TRBV2 and TRBJ2-5; D is unclear. Trimming left V 7 bases short and J 5 bases short, with 8 bases between. Germline lookup yields CDR1 SNHLY and CDR2 FYNNEI. There are 11 residues in the CDR3.

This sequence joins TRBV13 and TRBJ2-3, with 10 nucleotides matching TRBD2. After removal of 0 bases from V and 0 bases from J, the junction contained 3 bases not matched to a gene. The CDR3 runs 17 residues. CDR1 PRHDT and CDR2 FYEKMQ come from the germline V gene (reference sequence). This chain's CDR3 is CASSLGRGLASTDTQYF. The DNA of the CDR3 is TGTGCCAGCAGCTTAGGCCGGGGACTAGCGAGCACAGATACGCAGTATTTT.

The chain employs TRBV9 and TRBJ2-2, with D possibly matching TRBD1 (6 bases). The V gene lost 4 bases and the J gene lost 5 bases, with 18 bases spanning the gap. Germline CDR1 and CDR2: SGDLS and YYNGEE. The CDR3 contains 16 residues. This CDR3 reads CASSPDRSKTTGELFF. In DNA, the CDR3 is TGTGCCAGCAGCCCCGACAGGTCTAAAACTACCGGGGAGCTGTTTTTT. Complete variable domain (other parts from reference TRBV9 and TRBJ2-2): DSGVTQTPKHLITATGQRVTLRCSPRSGDLSVYWYQQSLDQGLQFLIQYYNGEERAKGNILERFSAQQFPDLHSELNLSSLELGDSALYFCASSPDRSKTTGELFFGEGSRLTVL.

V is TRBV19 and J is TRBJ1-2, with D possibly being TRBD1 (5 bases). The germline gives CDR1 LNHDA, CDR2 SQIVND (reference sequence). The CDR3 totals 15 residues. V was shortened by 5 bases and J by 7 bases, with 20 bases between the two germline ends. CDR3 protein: CASSHPGLLWGGYTF. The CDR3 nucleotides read TGTGCCAGTAGTCACCCGGGACTCCTTTGGGGTGGCTACACCTTC.